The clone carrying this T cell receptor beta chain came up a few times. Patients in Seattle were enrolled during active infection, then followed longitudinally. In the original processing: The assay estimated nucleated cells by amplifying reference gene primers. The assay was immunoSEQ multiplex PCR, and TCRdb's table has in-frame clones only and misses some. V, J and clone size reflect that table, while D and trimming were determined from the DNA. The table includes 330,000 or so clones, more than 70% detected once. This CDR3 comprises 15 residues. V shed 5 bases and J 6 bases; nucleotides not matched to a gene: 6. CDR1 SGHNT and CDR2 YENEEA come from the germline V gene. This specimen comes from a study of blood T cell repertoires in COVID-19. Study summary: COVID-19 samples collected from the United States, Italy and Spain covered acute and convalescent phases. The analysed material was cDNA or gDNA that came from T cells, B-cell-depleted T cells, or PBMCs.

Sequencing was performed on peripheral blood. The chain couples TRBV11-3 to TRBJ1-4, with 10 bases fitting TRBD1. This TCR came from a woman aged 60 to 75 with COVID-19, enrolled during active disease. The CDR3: CASSPTGGFDEKLFF. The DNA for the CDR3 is TGTGCCAGCAGCCCGACAGGGGGCTTCGATGAAAAACTGTTTTTT.